This entry describes one TCR beta chain. The sample belongs to a study of blood T cell repertoires in COVID-19. Overall study context: From T cells, B-cell-depleted T cells, or PBMCs came the material, which was cDNA or gDNA.

Between the trimmed V and J ends, which lost 8 bases and 3 bases, there was a span of 23 bases. The CDR3 spans 16 residues. Germline V gene data show CDR1 as SGHTA and CDR2 as FQGTGA. The data were produced by immunoSEQ multiplex PCR, yet TCRdb's version contains in-frame clones alone and is incomplete. The sample records about 320,000 clones, 87% being singletons. Recruits, aged roughly 18 to 90 years, lived in roughly 22 US areas. Recovered Cohort 3 donors showed two negative PCRs, clearance, or symptom resolution. This TCR came from a woman between 25 and 40 years old who had recovered from COVID-19. The chain links TRBV7-3 to TRBJ2-7; perhaps TRBD1 as D (6 bases). The sequenced sample consisted of PBMCs or T cells enriched from blood (not recorded which). The DNA for the CDR3 is TGTGCCAGCGCCCTAGGTCCGGGACACCGTCTCTACGAGCAGTACTTC. Translation: CASALGPGHRLYEQYF. The full variable domain, with the rest looked up from reference TRBV7-3 and TRBJ2-7, is GAGVSQTPSNKVTEKGKYVELRCDPISGHTALYWYRQSLGQGPEFLIYFQGTGAADDSGLPNDRFFAVRPEGSVSTLKIQRTERGDSAVYLCASALGPGHRLYEQYFGPGTRLTVT.